Below, 10 T cell receptor beta chains from the same sample are listed, as sequenced in a study of cytomegalovirus exposure and HLA in healthy donors. The PCR was carried out with 60 Vbeta primers and 13 Jbeta primers. Sequencing was performed with immunoSEQ multiplex PCR; in TCRdb, only in-frame clones are kept and a portion is missing. Reported are 200,000 or so clones; the ten largest clones contain 1.1%. Material: PBMCs. These receptors all come from a girl aged 2 to 9 in good health and CMV-seropositive.

The rearrangement joins TRBV11-2 to TRBJ2-5; 9 positions match TRBD1. This CDR3 comprises 15 residues. V lost 10 bases and J lost 6; bases outside the gene matches: 15. The germline gives CDR1 SGHAT, CDR2 FQNNGV. CDR3 region: CATSYTGGAEKTQYF. The CDR3 coding sequence is TGTGCCACCTCTTATACAGGGGGCGCTGAGAAGACCCAGTACTTC. The full variable domain, in which reference TRBV11-2 and TRBJ2-5 provide the parts outside the CDR3, is EAGVAQSPRYKIIEKRQSVAFWCNPISGHATLYWYQQILGQGPKLLIQFQNNGVVDDSQLPKDRFSAERLKGVDSTLKIQPAKLEDSAVYLCATSYTGGAEKTQYFGPGTRLLVL.

This chain joins TRBV12-5 and TRBJ2-1, with D perhaps TRBD1 (6 bases). The CDR3 totals 16 residues. Deletions cut 6 bases from V and 7 bases from J, with 22 bases between. Germline V CDR1 and CDR2: LGHNT, FRNRAP. The CDR3 sequence: CASGASRDIWTNEQFF. The CDR3 DNA is TGTGCTAGTGGCGCTTCCCGGGACATCTGGACGAATGAGCAGTTCTTC.

The V and J genes are TRBV6-1 and TRBJ2-7; TRBD1 agrees at 7 bases. The CDR3 is 15 amino acids. The germline CDR1 and CDR2 sequences are MNHNS and SASEGT. The V and J ends lost 2 bases and 4 bases, in that order; junction bases with no gene match: 8. CDR3 loop: CASSELPEGAYEQYF. DNA for the CDR3: TGTGCCAGCAGTGAACTCCCCGAGGGGGCATACGAGCAGTACTTC.

The chain combines TRBV7-3 with TRBJ1-3; 10 bases agree with TRBD1. The V segment lost 2 bases and the J segment 0 bases; nucleotides outside the gene matches: 1. CDR1 is SGHTA and CDR2 is FQGTGA in the germline V gene. The length of the CDR3 is 16 residues. The CDR3 spells CASSLGTGASGNTIYF. CDR3 sequence (DNA): TGTGCCAGCAGCTTAGGGACAGGGGCCTCTGGAAACACCATATATTTT.

CDR3 in DNA: TGCAGTGCTAGGACTAGCTCTTCGGTTTTCTTC. Protein: CSARTSSSVFF. The gene calls are TRBV20-1 and TRBJ2-1, with 7 bases that match TRBD2. In germline, CDR1 is DFQATT, CDR2 SNEGSKA (reference sequence). The CDR3 has 11 residues. Losses at the gene ends were 3 bases for V and 16 bases for J; bases not matched to a gene: 9.

This rearrangement joins TRBV6-5 to TRBJ2-1, with D unresolved. V gave up 3 bases and J gave up 7 bases, with 10 bases separating them. The V gene's germline CDR1 is MNHEY and CDR2 SVGAGI. The CDR3 runs 13 residues. This CDR3 is CASSYGGPNEQFF. DNA of the CDR3: TGTGCCAGCAGTTATGGCGGCCCAAATGAGCAGTTCTTC.

The chain combines TRBV19 with TRBJ1-1; weak D call: TRBD1 (6 bases). CDR3 length: 14 residues. Trimming removed 1 base from V and 4 bases from J, with 10 bases in between. CDR1 LNHDA and CDR2 SQIVND come from the germline V gene (reference sequence). The CDR3 here is CASSIARGSTEAFF. The CDR3 coding sequence is TGTGCCAGTAGTATAGCCAGGGGCTCCACTGAAGCTTTCTTT.

The chain uses TRBV23-1 and TRBJ2-1, with 7 bases matching TRBD2. TRBV23-1 is placed among ORFs of uncertain function. V dropped 4 bases and J dropped 8; count of bases not matched to a gene: 17. The CDR3 length is 17 residues. DNA of the CDR3: TGCGCCAGCAGTCCTCAAGAGGCTAGCGGTAATTTCGATGAGCAGTTCTTC. Protein sequence: CASSPQEASGNFDEQFF.

This sequence joins TRBV29-1 and TRBJ1-2, with TRBD1 matching 7 bases. V gave up 7 bases and J gave up 3 bases; unmatched junction bases: 14. The CDR3 length is 15 residues. CDR1 is SQVTM, CDR2 ANQGSEA, per germline. The CDR3 loop is CSGGQEWGWYYGYTF. The CDR3 nucleotides are TGCAGCGGAGGACAGGAGTGGGGTTGGTACTATGGCTACACCTTC.

The chain uses TRBV28 and TRBJ2-5, with D maybe TRBD1 (5 bases). The CDR3 is made up of 15 amino acids. Germline V gene data show CDR1 as MDHEN and CDR2 as SYDVKM. Trimming removed 1 base at V and 4 bases at J, with 13 bases between. In DNA form, the CDR3 reads TGTGCCAGCAGTTTATACAGGAACCCCCGAGAGACCCAGTACTTC. It translates to CASSLYRNPRETQYF.